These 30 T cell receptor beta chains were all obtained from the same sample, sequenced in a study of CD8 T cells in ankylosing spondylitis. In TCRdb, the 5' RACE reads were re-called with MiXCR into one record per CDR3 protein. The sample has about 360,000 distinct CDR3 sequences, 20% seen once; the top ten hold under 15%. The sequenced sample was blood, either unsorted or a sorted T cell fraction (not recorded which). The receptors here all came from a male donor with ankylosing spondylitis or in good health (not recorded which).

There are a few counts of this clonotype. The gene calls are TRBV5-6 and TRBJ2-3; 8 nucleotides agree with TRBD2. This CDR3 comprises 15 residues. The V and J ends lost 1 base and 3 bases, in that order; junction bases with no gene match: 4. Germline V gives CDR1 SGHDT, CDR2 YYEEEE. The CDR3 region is CASSLRTGGTDTQYF. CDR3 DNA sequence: TGTGCCAGCAGCTTGAGGACGGGGGGGACAGATACGCAGTATTTT.

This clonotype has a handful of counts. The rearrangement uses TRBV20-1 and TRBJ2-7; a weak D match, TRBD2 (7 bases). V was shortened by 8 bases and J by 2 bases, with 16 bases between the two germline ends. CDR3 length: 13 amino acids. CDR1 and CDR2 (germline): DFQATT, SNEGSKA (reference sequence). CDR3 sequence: CSQRGGDPYEQYF. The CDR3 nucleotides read TGCAGTCAGAGGGGGGGAGACCCCTACGAGCAGTACTTC.

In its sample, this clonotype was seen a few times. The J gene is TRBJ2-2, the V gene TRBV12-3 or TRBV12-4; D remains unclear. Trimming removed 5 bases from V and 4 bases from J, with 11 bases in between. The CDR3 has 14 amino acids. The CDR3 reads CASSPYLTTGELFF. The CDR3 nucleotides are TGTGCCAGCAGTCCCTATTTGACCACCGGGGAGCTGTTTTTT.

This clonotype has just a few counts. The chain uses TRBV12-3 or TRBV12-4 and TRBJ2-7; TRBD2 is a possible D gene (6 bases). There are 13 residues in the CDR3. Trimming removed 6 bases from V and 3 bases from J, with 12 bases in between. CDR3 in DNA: TGTGCCAGCAGGCTTGGGACTTACTACGAGCAGTACTTC. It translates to CASRLGTYYEQYF.

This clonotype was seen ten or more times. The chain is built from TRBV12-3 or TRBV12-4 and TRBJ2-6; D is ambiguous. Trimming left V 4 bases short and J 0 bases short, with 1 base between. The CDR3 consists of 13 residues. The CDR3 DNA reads TGTGCCAGCAGTTACTCTGGGGCCAACGTCCTGACTTTC. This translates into CASSYSGANVLTF.

The CDR3 DNA follows: TGCGCCAGCACCCCAGTCCGGGGGGTCTATGGCTACACCTTC. This gives the protein CASTPVRGVYGYTF. The rearrangement uses TRBV4-1 and TRBJ1-2; D is perhaps TRBD1 (5 bases). Germline loops: CDR1 MGHRA, CDR2 YSYEKL. Trimming stripped 7 bases from V and 4 bases from J, with 16 bases between. This CDR3 region has 14 residues.

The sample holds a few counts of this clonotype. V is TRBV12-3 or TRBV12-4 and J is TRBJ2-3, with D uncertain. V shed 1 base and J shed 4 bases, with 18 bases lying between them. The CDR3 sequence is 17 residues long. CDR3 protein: CASSLVFGYTFSDTQYF. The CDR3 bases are TGTGCCAGCAGTTTAGTTTTTGGATACACATTTTCAGATACGCAGTATTTT.

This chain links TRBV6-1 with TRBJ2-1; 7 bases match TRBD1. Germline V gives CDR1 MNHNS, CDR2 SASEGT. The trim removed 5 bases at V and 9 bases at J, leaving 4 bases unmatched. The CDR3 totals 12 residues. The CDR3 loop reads CASSTTGTEQFF. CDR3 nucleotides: TGTGCCAGCAGTACGACAGGGACTGAGCAGTTCTTC.

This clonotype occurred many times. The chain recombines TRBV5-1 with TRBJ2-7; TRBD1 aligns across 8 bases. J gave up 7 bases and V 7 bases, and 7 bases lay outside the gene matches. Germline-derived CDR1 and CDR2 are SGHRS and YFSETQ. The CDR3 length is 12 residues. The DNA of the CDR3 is TGCGCCAGCTGGACAGGGTTGGGGGAGCAGTACTTC. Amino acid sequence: CASWTGLGEQYF.

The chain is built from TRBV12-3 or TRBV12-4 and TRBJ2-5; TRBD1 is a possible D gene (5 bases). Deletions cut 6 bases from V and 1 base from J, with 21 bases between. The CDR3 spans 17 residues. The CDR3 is CASSPVGRGGAQETQYF. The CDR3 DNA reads TGTGCCAGCAGCCCGGTGGGAAGAGGTGGGGCCCAAGAGACCCAGTACTTC.

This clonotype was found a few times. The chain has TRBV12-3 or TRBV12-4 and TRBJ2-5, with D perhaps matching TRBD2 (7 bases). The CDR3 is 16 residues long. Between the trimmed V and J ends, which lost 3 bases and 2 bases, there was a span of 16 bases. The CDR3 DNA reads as TGTGCCAGCAGTTTTTGGGGCAGGGGAGGGCAAGAGACCCAGTACTTC. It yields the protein CASSFWGRGGQETQYF.

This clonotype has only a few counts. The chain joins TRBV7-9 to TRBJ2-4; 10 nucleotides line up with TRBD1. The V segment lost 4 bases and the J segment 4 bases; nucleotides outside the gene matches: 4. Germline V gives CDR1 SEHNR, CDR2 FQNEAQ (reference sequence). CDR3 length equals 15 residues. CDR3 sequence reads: CASSSSGQGKNIQYF. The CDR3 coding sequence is TGTGCCAGCAGCTCTTCGGGACAGGGGAAAAACATTCAGTACTTC.

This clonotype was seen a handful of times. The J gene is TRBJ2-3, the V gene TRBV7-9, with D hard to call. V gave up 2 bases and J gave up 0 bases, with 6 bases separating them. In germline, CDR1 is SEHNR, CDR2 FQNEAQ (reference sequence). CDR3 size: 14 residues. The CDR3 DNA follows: TGTGCCAGCAGCTTAAGTAAGAGCACAGATACGCAGTATTTT. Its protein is CASSLSKSTDTQYF.

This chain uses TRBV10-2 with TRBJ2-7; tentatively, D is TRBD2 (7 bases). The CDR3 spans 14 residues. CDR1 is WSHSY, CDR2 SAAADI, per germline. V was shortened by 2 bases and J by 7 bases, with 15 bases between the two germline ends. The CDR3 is CASSETGGWGEQYF. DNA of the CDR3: TGCGCCAGCAGTGAGACGGGGGGCTGGGGGGAGCAGTACTTC.

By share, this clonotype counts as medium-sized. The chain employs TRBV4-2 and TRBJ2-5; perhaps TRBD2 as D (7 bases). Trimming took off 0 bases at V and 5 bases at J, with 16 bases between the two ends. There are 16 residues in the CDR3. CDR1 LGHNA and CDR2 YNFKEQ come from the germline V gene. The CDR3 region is CASSQDGGGAWETQYF. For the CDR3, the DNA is TGTGCCAGCAGCCAAGATGGGGGGGGGGCCTGGGAGACCCAGTACTTC.

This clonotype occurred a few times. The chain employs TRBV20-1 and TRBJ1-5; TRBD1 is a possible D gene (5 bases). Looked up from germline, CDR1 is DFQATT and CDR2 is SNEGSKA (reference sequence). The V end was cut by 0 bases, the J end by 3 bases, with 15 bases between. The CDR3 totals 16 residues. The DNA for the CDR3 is TGCAGTGCTAGAGATGAGGAGACAGAGAACAATCAGCCCCAGCATTTT. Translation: CSARDEETENNQPQHF.

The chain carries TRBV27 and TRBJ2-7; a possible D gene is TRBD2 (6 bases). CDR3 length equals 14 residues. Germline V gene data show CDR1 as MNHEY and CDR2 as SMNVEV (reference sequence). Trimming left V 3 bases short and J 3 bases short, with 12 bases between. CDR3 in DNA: TGTGCCAGCAGTTTTGAAGACGGGGGCTACGAGCAGTACTTC. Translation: CASSFEDGGYEQYF.

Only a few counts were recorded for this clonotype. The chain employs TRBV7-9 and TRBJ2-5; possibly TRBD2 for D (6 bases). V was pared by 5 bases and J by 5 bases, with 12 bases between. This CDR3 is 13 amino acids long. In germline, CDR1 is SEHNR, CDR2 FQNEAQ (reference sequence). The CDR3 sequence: CASSERGWETQYF. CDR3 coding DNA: TGTGCCAGCAGCGAACGGGGGTGGGAGACCCAGTACTTC. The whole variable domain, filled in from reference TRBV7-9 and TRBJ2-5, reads DTGVSQNPRHKITKRGQNVTFRCDPISEHNRLYWYRQTLGQGPEFLTYFQNEAQLEKSRLLSDRFSAERPKGSFSTLEIQRTEQGDSAMYLCASSERGWETQYFGPGTRLLVL.

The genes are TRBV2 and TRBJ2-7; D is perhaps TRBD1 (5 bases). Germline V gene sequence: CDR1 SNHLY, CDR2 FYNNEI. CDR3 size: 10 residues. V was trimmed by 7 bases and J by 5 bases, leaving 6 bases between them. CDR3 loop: CASKGDEQYF. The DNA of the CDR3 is TGTGCCAGCAAAGGGGACGAGCAGTACTTC.

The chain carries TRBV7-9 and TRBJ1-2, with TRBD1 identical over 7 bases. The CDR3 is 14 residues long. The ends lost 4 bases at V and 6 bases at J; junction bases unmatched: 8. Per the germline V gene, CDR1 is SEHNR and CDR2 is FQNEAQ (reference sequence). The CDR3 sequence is CASSSWTQGDGYTF. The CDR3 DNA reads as TGTGCCAGCAGCTCATGGACGCAGGGGGATGGCTACACCTTC. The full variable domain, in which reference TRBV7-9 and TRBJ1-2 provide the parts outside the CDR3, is DTGVSQNPRHKITKRGQNVTFRCDPISEHNRLYWYRQTLGQGPEFLTYFQNEAQLEKSRLLSDRFSAERPKGSFSTLEIQRTEQGDSAMYLCASSSWTQGDGYTFGSGTRLTVV.

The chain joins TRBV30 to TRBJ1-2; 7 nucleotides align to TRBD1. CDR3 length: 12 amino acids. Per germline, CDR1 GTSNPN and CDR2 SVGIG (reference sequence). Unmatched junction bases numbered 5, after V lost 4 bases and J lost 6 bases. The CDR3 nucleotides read TGTGCCTGGAATGCAGGGGGGGATGGCTACACCTTC. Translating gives CAWNAGGDGYTF.

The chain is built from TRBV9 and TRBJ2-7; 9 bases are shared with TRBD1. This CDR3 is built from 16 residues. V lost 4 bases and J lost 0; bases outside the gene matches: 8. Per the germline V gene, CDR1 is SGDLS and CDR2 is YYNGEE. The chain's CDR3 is CASSISGTGSSYEQYF. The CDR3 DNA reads TGTGCCAGCAGCATATCCGGGACAGGGAGCTCCTACGAGCAGTACTTC.

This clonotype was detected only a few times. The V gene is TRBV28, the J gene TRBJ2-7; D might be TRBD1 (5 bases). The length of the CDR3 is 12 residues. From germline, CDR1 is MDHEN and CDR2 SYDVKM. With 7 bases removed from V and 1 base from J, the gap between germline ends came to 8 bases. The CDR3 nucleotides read TGTGCCAGCAAGGGGTTTTCCTACGAGCAGTACTTC. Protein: CASKGFSYEQYF.

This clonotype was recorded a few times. The CDR3 DNA sequence: TGTGCCAGCAGCTTAGTCGGCGGGGAAGATGGCTACACCTTC. Its protein is CASSLVGGEDGYTF. This chain uses TRBV7-8 with TRBJ1-2; D unclear. The V end lost 1 base, the J end lost 6 bases, and 12 bases lay between the germline ends. Germline-derived CDR1 and CDR2 are SGHVS and FQNEAQ. CDR3 size: 14 residues.

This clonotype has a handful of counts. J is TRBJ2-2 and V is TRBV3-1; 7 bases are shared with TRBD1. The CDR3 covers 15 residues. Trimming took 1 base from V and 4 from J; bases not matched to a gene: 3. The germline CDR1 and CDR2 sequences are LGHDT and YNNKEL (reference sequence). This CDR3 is CASSQGDSFTGELFF. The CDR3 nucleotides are TGTGCCAGCAGCCAAGGGGACAGCTTCACCGGGGAGCTGTTTTTT.

The CDR3 DNA reads TGTGCTCAAATAAACGGGCCCACCGGGGAGCTGTTTTTT. Encoded protein: CAQINGPTGELFF. This chain joins TRBV11-2 and TRBJ2-2; D is undetermined. Germline CDR1 SGHAT, CDR2 FQNNGV. CDR3 size: 13 residues.

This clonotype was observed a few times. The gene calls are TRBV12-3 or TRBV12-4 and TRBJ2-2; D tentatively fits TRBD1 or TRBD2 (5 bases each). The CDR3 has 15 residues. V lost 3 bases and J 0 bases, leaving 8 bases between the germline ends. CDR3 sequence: CASSFRGANTGELFF. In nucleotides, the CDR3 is TGTGCCAGCAGTTTTCGGGGCGCGAACACCGGGGAGCTGTTTTTT.

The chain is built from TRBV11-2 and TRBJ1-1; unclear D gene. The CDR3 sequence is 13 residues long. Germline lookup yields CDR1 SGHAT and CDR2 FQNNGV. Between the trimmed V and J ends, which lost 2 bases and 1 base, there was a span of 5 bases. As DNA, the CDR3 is TGTGCCAGCAGCTTACTGGGGAACACTGAAGCTTTCTTT. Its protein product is CASSLLGNTEAFF.

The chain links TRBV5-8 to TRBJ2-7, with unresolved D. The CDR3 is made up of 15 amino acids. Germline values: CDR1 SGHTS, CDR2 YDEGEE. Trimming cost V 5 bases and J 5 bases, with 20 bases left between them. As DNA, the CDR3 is TGTGCCAGCAGTAAATGGGCCACAGCTACCGACGAGCAGTACTTC. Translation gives CASSKWATATDEQYF.

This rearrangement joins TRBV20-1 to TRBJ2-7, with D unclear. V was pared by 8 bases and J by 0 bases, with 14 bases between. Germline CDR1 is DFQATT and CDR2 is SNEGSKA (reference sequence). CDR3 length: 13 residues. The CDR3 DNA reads TGCAGTTCAAGATTGGCCTCCTCCTACGAGCAGTACTTC. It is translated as CSSRLASSYEQYF.